These 18 T cell receptor beta chains were all obtained from the same sample, sequenced in a study of T cell repertoires in cytomegalovirus infection. These receptors lack a known antigen. Via MiXCR, TCRdb re-called the reads, giving one row per CDR3 protein. The table shows more than 85,000 distinct CDR3 sequences, with around 28% occurring only once. Sequencing used CD8+ T cells from cultured PBMCs, obtained from culture after CMV antigen stimulation. The receptors here all came from a human donor in good health (CMV status not recorded). Some clones in this sample may be carry-over from other donors' samples.

The chain joins TRBV12-3 or TRBV12-4 to TRBJ2-7; maybe TRBD2 (5 bases). Trimming removed 4 bases at V and 0 bases at J, with 16 bases between. The CDR3 is 16 amino acids. The CDR3 spells CASSSERTLSSYEQYF. The CDR3 coding sequence is TGTGCCAGCAGTTCCGAGCGGACGCTAAGCTCCTACGAGCAGTACTTC.

Points on this clonotype: A read error is possible here, since a much larger clone lies one base away. The chain carries TRBV19 and TRBJ2-3, with D possibly matching TRBD2 (6 bases). The CDR3 is 14 amino acids. CDR1 is LNHDA and CDR2 is SQIVND in the germline V gene (reference sequence). Trimming left V 6 bases short and J 8 bases short, with 18 bases between. The CDR3 is CASSQGLPPGTQYF. DNA of the CDR3: TGTGCCAGTAGCCAAGGACTACCGCCAGGTACGCAGTATTTT. Complete variable domain (other parts from reference TRBV19 and TRBJ2-3): DGGITQSPKYLFRKEGQNVTLSCEQNLNHDAMYWYRQDPGQGLRLIYYSQIVNDFQKGDIAEGYSVSREKKESFPLTVTSAQKNPTAFYLCASSQGLPPGTQYFGPGTRLTVL.

A few counts support this clonotype. The chain employs TRBV28 and TRBJ2-1, with TRBD2 identical over 10 bases. Germline CDR1 reads MDHEN; CDR2 reads SYDVKM. The CDR3 runs 14 residues. V was clipped by 7 bases and J by 7 bases; unmatched bases: 7. The CDR3 DNA follows: TGTGCCAGCAAAGAAGCGGGGGGGGGGAATGAGCAGTTCTTC. This encodes CASKEAGGGNEQFF.

This clonotype was counted only a few times. This chain connects TRBV2 to TRBJ2-5, with D perhaps TRBD1 or TRBD2 (5 bases each). V lost 7 bases and J 5 bases, leaving 17 bases between the germline ends. Germline V gene data show CDR1 as SNHLY and CDR2 as FYNNEI. The CDR3 has 14 residues. CDR3 protein: CASTGLRGGETQYF. CDR3 in DNA: TGTGCCAGCACGGGTTTGAGGGGTGGGGAGACCCAGTACTTC.

The sample holds many counts of this clonotype. The V and J genes are TRBV7-8 and TRBJ2-3, with D possibly TRBD2 on 6 matching bases. Germline V gives CDR1 SGHVS, CDR2 FQNEAQ. The CDR3 contains 14 residues. Trimming left V 0 bases short and J 2 bases short, with 6 bases between. DNA of the CDR3: TGTGCCAGCAGCTTAGCACTAGCCACAGATACGCAGTATTTT. Protein sequence: CASSLALATDTQYF.

This clonotype was counted only a few times. The chain carries TRBV10-2 and TRBJ2-3; D gene uncertain. V lost 6 bases to trimming and J lost 5 bases, with 15 bases between them. The CDR3 runs to 14 residues. Germline assignment: CDR1 WSHSY and CDR2 SAAADI. The CDR3 is CASREEAYGDTQYF. The DNA for the CDR3 is TGCGCCAGCAGGGAAGAAGCTTACGGAGATACGCAGTATTTT.

The CDR3 DNA follows: TGCAGCGTTGAGCCAGGGTTGCACAATGAGCAGTTCTTC. Its protein is CSVEPGLHNEQFF. V and J are TRBV29-1 and TRBJ2-1, with D possibly TRBD1 on 5 matching bases. The germline gives CDR1 SQVTM, CDR2 ANQGSEA. The V gene lost 3 bases and the J gene lost 5 bases, with 11 bases spanning the gap. This CDR3 region has 13 residues.

The CDR3 loop reads CATSSPVGQMNTEAFF. The CDR3 DNA reads TGTGCCACCAGCAGTCCTGTGGGGCAGATGAACACTGAAGCTTTCTTT. The V gene is TRBV15, the J gene TRBJ1-1; TRBD1 might be the D (5 bases). Trimming left V 3 bases short and J 0 bases short, with 14 bases between. Germline CDR1 reads LNHNV; CDR2 reads YYDKDF (reference sequence). The length of the CDR3 is 16 residues.

This clonotype was detected only a few times. The rearrangement joins TRBV20-1 to TRBJ2-7, with D maybe TRBD1 (5 bases). Trimming removed 5 bases from V and 3 bases from J, with 14 bases in between. Germline CDR1 reads DFQATT; CDR2 reads SNEGSKA (reference sequence). The CDR3 contains 13 residues. In DNA form, the CDR3 reads TGCAGTGCTCCAGACAGCAACTACTACGAGCAGTACTTC. Translation gives CSAPDSNYYEQYF.

This clonotype was seen ten or more times. The gene calls are TRBV7-6 and TRBJ2-2; 10 nucleotides agree with TRBD2. V was pared by 0 bases and J by 0 bases, with 13 bases of the junction left unmatched. The CDR3 has 21 amino acids. The V gene's germline CDR1 is SGHVS and CDR2 FNYEAQ. The CDR3 region has the DNA TGTGCCAGCAGCTTAGCGGGGGGTTCTCCGGGACTAGCGTCGAACACCGGGGAGCTGTTTTTT. It is translated as CASSLAGGSPGLASNTGELFF.

This clonotype occurred many times. This sequence joins TRBV4-1 and TRBJ1-1; D gene uncertain. The CDR3 totals 15 residues. The V and J ends lost 1 base and 2 bases respectively, with 11 bases between them. From germline, CDR1 is MGHRA and CDR2 YSYEKL. CDR3 sequence (DNA): TGCGCCAGCAGCCAAGGGCCTGGGCTTAACACTGAAGCTTTCTTT. Translated: CASSQGPGLNTEAFF.

The gene calls are TRBV19 and TRBJ2-7; 9 bases fit TRBD1. CDR1 is LNHDA, CDR2 SQIVND, per germline (reference sequence). This CDR3 contains 14 residues. The junction had 7 bases not matched to a gene; V was cut back by 5 bases and J by 5 bases. The CDR3 region has the DNA TGTGCCAGTAGTTCCGGGACAGGGCAAGACGAGCAGTACTTC. Its protein is CASSSGTGQDEQYF.

The gene calls are TRBV9 and TRBJ2-1; TRBD2 matches at 15 bases. The V gene end was trimmed by 4 bases and the J gene end by 2 bases; junction bases not matched to a gene: 13. The germline V gene encodes CDR1 SGDLS and CDR2 YYNGEE. This CDR3 is 20 amino acids long. The CDR3 bases are TGTGCCAGCAGCTCCAATACCGGGACTAGCGGGGGGACCCCCTACAATGAGCAGTTCTTC. This sequence encodes CASSSNTGTSGGTPYNEQFF.

A few counts support this clonotype. The chain combines TRBV4-1 with TRBJ1-5; possible D gene TRBD1, 5 bases. Germline CDR1 reads MGHRA; CDR2 reads YSYEKL. CDR3 length equals 15 residues. Trimming cost V 4 bases and J 0 bases, with 10 bases left between them. The CDR3 DNA follows: TGCGCCAGCAGCCCAACACAGGTTAGCAATCAGCCCCAGCATTTT. Translated: CASSPTQVSNQPQHF.

This clonotype was detected ten times or more. The chain joins TRBV7-2 to TRBJ2-7; 13 bases align to TRBD2. CDR3 size: 17 residues. After removal of 7 bases from V and 6 bases from J, the junction contained 15 bases not matched to a gene. Germline-derived CDR1 and CDR2 are SGHTA and FQGNSA. This chain's CDR3 is CASIRGKTSGGSGEQYF. The CDR3 coding sequence is TGTGCCAGCATCAGGGGGAAGACTAGCGGGGGGTCCGGCGAGCAGTACTTC. The variable domain in full, completed from reference TRBV7-2 and TRBJ2-7, reads GAGVSQSPSNKVTEKGKDVELRCDPISGHTALYWYRQSLGQGLEFLIYFQGNSAPDKSGLPSDRFSAERTGGSVSTLTIQRTQQEDSAVYLCASIRGKTSGGSGEQYFGPGTRLTVT.

CDR3 coding DNA: TGTGCCAGCAGTTACGCCGGGGGGGGCAACAATGAGCAGTTCTTC. This gives the protein CASSYAGGGNNEQFF. This chain uses TRBV6-5 with TRBJ2-1; TRBD2 aligns across 8 bases. The CDR3 loop spans 15 amino acids. Germline CDR1 is MNHEY and CDR2 is SVGAGI. With V trimmed by 2 bases and J by 5 bases, 5 bases remained unmatched.

This sequence joins TRBV5-6 and TRBJ2-1, with D uncertain. The CDR3 spans 15 residues. V gave up 4 bases and J gave up 1 base, with 12 bases separating them. Germline V CDR1 and CDR2: SGHDT, YYEEEE. DNA for the CDR3: TGTGCCAGCAGCGAAGCCCCAAGGTCCTACAATGAGCAGTTCTTC. Amino acid sequence: CASSEAPRSYNEQFF.

The chain recombines TRBV11-2 with TRBJ2-7; D is perhaps TRBD2 (6 bases). The CDR3 has 14 residues. V lost 3 bases and J lost 1, with 10 bases in between. Germline V gene lookup returns CDR1 SGHAT and CDR2 FQNNGV. This chain's CDR3 is CASSFGTLSYEQYF. CDR3 DNA sequence: TGTGCCAGCAGCTTCGGGACTCTATCCTACGAGCAGTACTTC.